The 3 T cell receptor beta chains below come from one sample, sequenced in a study of blood T cell repertoires in COVID-19. Repertoires were generated with immunoSEQ multiplex PCR, while TCRdb's copy carries only in-frame clones and drops some. The data contain about 220,000 clones, over 75% of them singletons. The sequencing sample was made of PBMCs or T cells enriched from blood (not recorded which). The source is a woman aged 18-29 years in a cohort exposed to, infected with or recovered from COVID-19 (not recorded which).

The rearrangement joins TRBV14 to TRBJ1-2; tentatively, D is TRBD1 (5 bases). The V gene lost 1 base and the J gene lost 4 bases, with 10 bases spanning the gap. The CDR3 is made up of 14 amino acids. Looked up from germline, CDR1 is SGHDN and CDR2 is FVKESK. Here the CDR3 DNA reads TGTGCCAGCAGCCAAGGGCAGGGTGCCTATGGCTACACCTTC. Translated: CASSQGQGAYGYTF.

The table lists this clone with many counts. J is TRBJ2-1 and V is TRBV10-3; 7 bases align to TRBD1. This CDR3 has 14 residues. Germline V gene sequence: CDR1 ENHRY, CDR2 SYGVKD. With 4 bases clipped from V and 9 bases from J, the junction kept 9 bases outside the gene matches. CDR3 residues: CAISVGQVGVEQFF. The CDR3 nucleotides are TGTGCCATCAGTGTAGGACAGGTCGGGGTTGAGCAGTTCTTC.

This clone was seen once. The chain couples TRBV18 to TRBJ2-1; 7 bases agree with TRBD1. CDR3 length equals 15 residues. The germline gives CDR1 KGHSH, CDR2 LQKENI. Trimming cost V 2 bases and J 8 bases; bases outside gene matches: 9. CDR3 residues: CASSPGRQGIHEQFF. CDR3 DNA: TGTGCCAGCTCACCAGGGAGACAGGGAATCCATGAGCAGTTCTTC.